The T cell receptor (beta chain) under discussion was sequenced for a study of blood T cell repertoires in COVID-19. TCRdb keeps only in-frame clones here, not all; method: immunoSEQ multiplex PCR. Of roughly 330,000 clones listed, approximately 82% were seen once; the top ten hold approximately 1.2%. Deletions cut 5 bases from V and 3 bases from J, with 13 bases between. The CDR3 contains 15 residues. CDR1 is SEHNR, CDR2 FQNEAQ, per germline (reference sequence). Source material: peripheral blood. The receptor was derived from a woman aged 50 to 60 with acute or convalescent COVID-19. V and J are TRBV7-9 and TRBJ1-4; the D gene is possibly TRBD1 (6 bases). The DNA for the CDR3 is TGTGCCAGCAGCCTGAACAAGGGGGCTAATGAAAAACTGTTTTTT. Amino acids: CASSLNKGANEKLFF.